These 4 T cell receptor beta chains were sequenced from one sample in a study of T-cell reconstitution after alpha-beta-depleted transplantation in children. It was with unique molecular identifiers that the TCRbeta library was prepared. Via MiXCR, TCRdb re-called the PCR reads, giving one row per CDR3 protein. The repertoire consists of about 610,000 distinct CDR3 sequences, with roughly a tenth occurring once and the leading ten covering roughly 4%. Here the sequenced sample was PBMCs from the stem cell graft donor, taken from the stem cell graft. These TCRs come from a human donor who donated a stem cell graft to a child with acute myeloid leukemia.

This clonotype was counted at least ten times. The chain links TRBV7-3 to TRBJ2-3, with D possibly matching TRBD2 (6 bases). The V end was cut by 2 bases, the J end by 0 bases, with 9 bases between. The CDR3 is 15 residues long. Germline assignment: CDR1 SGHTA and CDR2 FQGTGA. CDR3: CASSLLGTSTDTQYF. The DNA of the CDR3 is TGTGCCAGCAGCTTATTGGGGACTAGCACAGATACGCAGTATTTT.

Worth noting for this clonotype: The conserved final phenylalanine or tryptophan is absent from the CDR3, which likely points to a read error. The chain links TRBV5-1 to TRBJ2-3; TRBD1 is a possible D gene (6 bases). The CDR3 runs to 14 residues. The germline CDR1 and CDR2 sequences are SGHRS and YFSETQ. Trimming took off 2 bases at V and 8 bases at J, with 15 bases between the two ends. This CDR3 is CASSFDRAGATQYL. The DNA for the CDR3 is TGCGCCAGCAGCTTCGACCGAGCAGGGGCTACGCAGTATTTG.

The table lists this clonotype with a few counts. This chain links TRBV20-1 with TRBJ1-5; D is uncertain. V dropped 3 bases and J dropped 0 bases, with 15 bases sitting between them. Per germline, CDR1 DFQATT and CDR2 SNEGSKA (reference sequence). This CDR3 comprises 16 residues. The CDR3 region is CSASARPGYSNQPQHF. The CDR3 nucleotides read TGCAGTGCTAGTGCCAGGCCGGGGTATAGCAATCAGCCCCAGCATTTT.

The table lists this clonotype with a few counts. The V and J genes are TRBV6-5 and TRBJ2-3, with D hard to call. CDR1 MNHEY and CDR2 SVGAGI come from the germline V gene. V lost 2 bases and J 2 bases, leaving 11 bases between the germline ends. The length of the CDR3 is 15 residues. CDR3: CASSYLGGSTDTQYF. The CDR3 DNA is TGTGCCAGCAGTTACCTGGGCGGATCCACAGATACGCAGTATTTT.